Shown below are 19 T cell receptor beta chains from a single sample sequenced in a study of PD-L1 blockade in urothelial cancer (dated by TCRdb to 2016 to 2017). The library came from the immunoSEQ multiplex PCR assay. Not all clones reach the TCRdb copy of this immuneACCESS table, which keeps in-frame sequences only. Checked studies attribute under half of the gap to unresolved V genes and leave the rest unexplained. In all, the sample holds under 100,000 clones, and over 80% of those were seen once. The ten largest clones take up over 7.5% of the sample. This specimen was PBMCs, taken around atezolizumab (anti-PD-L1) treatment. The receptors were sampled from a man in his 70s with urothelial cancer.

A single count supports this clone. This sequence joins TRBV6-5 and TRBJ2-5; D is ambiguous. With 6 bases removed from V and 4 bases from J, the gap between germline ends came to 12 bases. This CDR3 comprises 13 residues. Per germline, CDR1 MNHEY and CDR2 SVGAGI. Written as DNA, the CDR3 is TGTGCCAGCAGGATGCCGGGTGGAGAGACCCAGTACTTC. Its translation: CASRMPGGETQYF.

This chain connects TRBV18 to TRBJ2-7; maybe TRBD1 (6 bases). CDR3 length equals 14 residues. Germline V gives CDR1 KGHSH, CDR2 LQKENI. The V end lost 3 bases, the J end lost 2 bases, and 11 bases lay between the germline ends. The DNA for the CDR3 is TGTGCCAGCTCACCCCGACAGGAACCCTACGAGCAGTACTTC. It codes for CASSPRQEPYEQYF.

V and J are TRBV7-3 and TRBJ2-2; 11 positions agree with TRBD1. Per the germline V gene, CDR1 is SGHTA and CDR2 is FQGTGA. The CDR3 loop spans 15 amino acids. J gave up 4 bases and V 10 bases, and 8 bases lay outside the gene matches. The CDR3 sequence is CATQSGTGGTGELFF. The CDR3, as DNA: TGTGCCACCCAATCCGGGACAGGGGGCACCGGGGAGCTGTTTTTT.

The chain employs TRBV6-5 and TRBJ2-7; D is possibly TRBD2 (6 bases). CDR1 and CDR2 (germline): MNHEY, SVGAGI. The length of the CDR3 is 13 residues. V lost 8 bases and J 3 bases, leaving 14 bases between the germline ends. This chain's CDR3 is CASARLASYEQYF. The CDR3 DNA is TGTGCCAGCGCGAGGCTAGCGAGCTACGAGCAGTACTTC.

This chain uses TRBV4-1 with TRBJ1-5; D gene ambiguous. Germline V CDR1 and CDR2: MGHRA, YSYEKL. Trimming took 0 bases from V and 2 from J, leaving 5 bases between them. This CDR3 contains 14 residues. CDR3 amino acids: CASSQEFGNQPQHF. The CDR3 DNA is TGCGCCAGCAGCCAAGAGTTCGGCAATCAGCCCCAGCATTTT.

V and J are TRBV18 and TRBJ1-2; D is possibly TRBD1 (5 bases). Trimming took 3 bases from V and 4 from J, leaving 18 bases between them. The germline gives CDR1 KGHSH, CDR2 LQKENI. The CDR3 totals 16 residues. The CDR3 DNA follows: TGTGCCAGCTCACCTCAGGGCCTCGACGGAACCTATGGCTACACCTTC. Protein: CASSPQGLDGTYGYTF.

This chain uses TRBV7-6 with TRBJ2-1; a weak D match, TRBD2 (5 bases). CDR3 length equals 16 residues. Germline CDR1 is SGHVS and CDR2 is FNYEAQ. V was trimmed by 0 bases and J by 0 bases, leaving 9 bases between them. The DNA for the CDR3 is TGTGCCAGCAGCTTAGCTAGCGCCGGCTCCTACAATGAGCAGTTCTTC. This codes for CASSLASAGSYNEQFF.

The chain joins TRBV18 to TRBJ1-1; weak D call: TRBD1 (5 bases). V lost 6 bases, J lost 0 bases, and 11 bases lay in between. This CDR3 is 14 amino acids long. Germline V CDR1 and CDR2: KGHSH, LQKENI. This chain's CDR3 is CASSRQSMNTEAFF. The CDR3 coding sequence is TGTGCCAGCTCCCGACAGAGTATGAACACTGAAGCTTTCTTT.

V and J are TRBV7-3 and TRBJ2-3; 9 positions match TRBD2. Trimming took 4 bases from V and 4 from J; bases not matched to a gene: 15. The length of the CDR3 is 18 residues. The germline gives CDR1 SGHTA, CDR2 FQGTGA. The DNA of the CDR3 is TGTGCCAGCAGCTCGGTTCAGGGGAGCGGGAGGTTGGCAGATACGCAGTATTTT. Its translation is CASSSVQGSGRLADTQYF.

The chain uses TRBV6-1 and TRBJ2-5; D is perhaps TRBD2 (5 bases). The CDR3 is made up of 15 amino acids. Germline V gene sequence: CDR1 MNHNS, CDR2 SASEGT. The ends were cut back, 1 base at V and 4 bases at J, with 13 bases in the middle. Here the CDR3 reads CASSEVWLAGETQYF. The CDR3 bases are TGTGCCAGCAGTGAAGTCTGGCTAGCCGGAGAGACCCAGTACTTC.

The sample holds many counts of this clone. The chain couples TRBV19 to TRBJ2-2; 9 bases are shared with TRBD1. With V trimmed by 1 base and J by 6 bases, 0 bases remained unmatched. Germline CDR1 and CDR2: LNHDA and SQIVND (reference sequence). The CDR3 runs to 14 residues. The DNA for the CDR3 is TGTGCCAGTAGTATAGGGACAGGGGCCGGGGAGCTGTTTTTT. Translation: CASSIGTGAGELFF.

This clone has just one count. V gene TRBV4-3 combines with J gene TRBJ2-7; 8 bases are shared with TRBD2. With 0 bases clipped from V and 7 bases from J, the junction kept 14 bases outside the gene matches. Germline-derived CDR1 and CDR2 are LGHNA and YSLEER. This CDR3 region has 17 residues. The CDR3 region is CASSQDWAGGSPGEQYF. CDR3 DNA sequence: TGCGCCAGCAGCCAAGATTGGGCGGGGGGATCACCGGGGGAGCAGTACTTC.

This clone has a single count. The V gene is TRBV6-1, the J gene TRBJ1-5; TRBD1 agrees at 7 bases. The CDR3 has 14 residues. V lost 8 bases and J lost 9; bases outside the gene matches: 13. Per the germline V gene, CDR1 is MNHNS and CDR2 is SASEGT. The CDR3 reads CASGNRGPDRPQHF. The CDR3 DNA reads as TGTGCCAGCGGGAACAGGGGCCCCGATCGGCCCCAGCATTTT.

V is TRBV5-1 and J is TRBJ2-7; maybe TRBD2 (6 bases). There are 15 residues in the CDR3. CDR1 and CDR2 (germline): SGHRS, YFSETQ. V was trimmed by 4 bases and J by 0 bases, leaving 14 bases between them. CDR3 sequence: CASSATSSSSYEQYF. The CDR3 nucleotides are TGCGCCAGCAGCGCCACTAGCTCCAGCTCCTACGAGCAGTACTTC. Variable domain in full (rest from reference TRBV5-1 and TRBJ2-7): KAGVTQTPRYLIKTRGQQVTLSCSPISGHRSVSWYQQTPGQGLQFLFEYFSETQRNKGNFPGRFSGRQFSNSRSEMNVSTLELGDSALYLCASSATSSSSYEQYFGPGTRLTVT.

This chain uses TRBV6-6 with TRBJ2-3; 7 bases are a match to TRBD1. The CDR3 is 14 amino acids. V dropped 4 bases and J dropped 0; count of bases not matched to a gene: 1. CDR1 and CDR2 (germline): MNHNY, SVGAGI (reference sequence). As DNA, the CDR3 is TGTGCCAGCAGTTGGGGACAGAGCACAGATACGCAGTATTTT. Translation: CASSWGQSTDTQYF.

The rearrangement joins TRBV7-9 to TRBJ2-3, with 11 positions matching TRBD2. The ends lost 10 bases at V and 2 bases at J; junction bases unmatched: 8. The CDR3 loop spans 15 amino acids. The germline V gene has CDR1 SEHNR and CDR2 FQNEAQ (reference sequence). The CDR3 sequence is CAIQVGLAVTDTQYF. CDR3 nucleotide sequence: TGTGCCATCCAGGTGGGACTAGCGGTCACAGATACGCAGTATTTT.

The chain links TRBV2 to TRBJ2-6; no definite D call. Trimming removed 2 bases at V and 4 bases at J, with 9 bases between. The CDR3 consists of 15 residues. CDR1 and CDR2 (germline): SNHLY, FYNNEI. CDR3 loop: CASSENGYGANVLTF. CDR3 nucleotide sequence: TGTGCCAGCAGTGAAAACGGGTACGGGGCCAACGTCCTGACTTTC.

This chain connects TRBV15 to TRBJ2-2, with D possibly being TRBD1 (7 bases). CDR3 size: 16 residues. The V gene lost 5 bases and the J gene lost 0 bases, with 13 bases spanning the gap. CDR1 and CDR2 (germline): LNHNV, YYDKDF (reference sequence). DNA for the CDR3: TGTGCCACCAGCTCAGGGGGGATTTCGAACACCGGGGAGCTGTTTTTT. This codes for CATSSGGISNTGELFF.

The chain joins TRBV19 to TRBJ1-1, with 9 bases lining up with TRBD1. The germline V gene has CDR1 LNHDA and CDR2 SQIVND (reference sequence). The CDR3 consists of 15 residues. The V and J ends lost 3 bases and 6 bases, in that order; junction bases with no gene match: 8. CDR3 protein: CASSMTGGHGAEAFF. The CDR3, as DNA: TGTGCCAGTAGTATGACAGGGGGTCATGGTGCTGAAGCTTTCTTT. The whole variable domain, remainder taken from reference TRBV19 and TRBJ1-1, is DGGITQSPKYLFRKEGQNVTLSCEQNLNHDAMYWYRQDPGQGLRLIYYSQIVNDFQKGDIAEGYSVSREKKESFPLTVTSAQKNPTAFYLCASSMTGGHGAEAFFGQGTRLTVV.